A single sample gave rise to the 17 T cell receptor beta chains below, sequenced in a study of T-cell memory formation after mild COVID-19. TCRdb called the 5' RACE reads again in MiXCR, with one record for every CDR3 protein. The data hold under 650,000 distinct CDR3 sequences, with under 20% observed a single time. Material for sequencing was PBMCs or a T cell subset sorted from them (not recorded which). Receptors originate from an adult woman who had mild COVID-19 (a few samples of this study predate the infection). Cell type and time point are not known.

V usage is TRBV5-1 and J usage is TRBJ1-5; 10 nucleotides agree with TRBD1. CDR1 SGHRS and CDR2 YFSETQ come from the germline V gene. V shed 0 bases, J shed 9 bases, and the junction held 18 bases outside the gene matches. The CDR3 loop spans 19 amino acids. The CDR3 nucleotides read TGCGCCAGCAGCTTGGCTCCGGGACAGGGGAGTGACTCGTCTAGGCCCCAGCATTTT. Protein product: CASSLAPGQGSDSSRPQHF.

The sample holds a few counts of this clonotype. This chain joins TRBV13 and TRBJ2-7, with 7 positions matching TRBD2. CDR3 size: 13 residues. With V trimmed by 7 bases and J by 3 bases, 6 bases remained unmatched. The V gene's germline CDR1 is PRHDT and CDR2 FYEKMQ (reference sequence). This CDR3 is CASTVGGVYEQYF. CDR3 DNA sequence: TGTGCCAGCACCGTGGGGGGGGTCTACGAGCAGTACTTC. Based on the CDR3 plus reference TRBV13 and TRBJ2-7, the full variable domain is AAGVIQSPRHLIKEKRETATLKCYPIPRHDTVYWYQQGPGQDPQFLISFYEKMQSDKGSIPDRFSAQQFSDYHSELNMSSLELGDSALYFCASTVGGVYEQYFGPGTRLTVT.

This clonotype was recorded a few times. This chain joins TRBV12-3 or TRBV12-4 and TRBJ1-4; a possible D gene is TRBD1 (5 bases). The CDR3 is 11 residues long. V lost 5 bases and J lost 8, with 6 bases in between. CDR3 in DNA: TGTGCCAGCAGTGACAGAGAAAAACTGTTTTTT. This gives the protein CASSDREKLFF.

The chain is built from TRBV20-1 and TRBJ2-7; D is perhaps TRBD1 or TRBD2 (5 bases each). The germline CDR1 and CDR2 sequences are DFQATT and SNEGSKA (reference sequence). The V end was cut by 0 bases, the J end by 3 bases, with 18 bases between. The CDR3 is 16 amino acids. This chain's CDR3 is CSARDRDHGWGYEQYF. The DNA for the CDR3 is TGCAGTGCTAGAGACCGGGACCACGGTTGGGGCTACGAGCAGTACTTC.

The table lists this clonotype with a few counts. The rearrangement links TRBV6-4 to TRBJ2-3; D is unresolved. Germline V gene data show CDR1 as MRHNA and CDR2 as SNTAGT. The length of the CDR3 is 13 residues. Deletions cut 2 bases from V and 1 base from J, with 4 bases between. Here the CDR3 DNA reads TGTGCCAGCAGTGACAGGGGCACAGATACGCAGTATTTT. It specifies CASSDRGTDTQYF.

The chain employs TRBV12-3 or TRBV12-4 and TRBJ2-7, with D maybe TRBD2 (6 bases). V was shortened by 3 bases and J by 3 bases, with 9 bases between the two germline ends. The CDR3 loop spans 13 amino acids. The CDR3 DNA reads TGTGCCAGCAGTTTGAGGAGGGTCTACGAGCAGTACTTC. Translating it yields CASSLRRVYEQYF.

The chain links TRBV19 to TRBJ2-1; 10 nucleotides line up with TRBD2. With 2 bases clipped from V and 8 bases from J, the junction kept 15 bases outside the gene matches. CDR3 length equals 18 residues. CDR1 and CDR2 from the germline V gene are LNHDA and SQIVND (reference sequence). The CDR3 bases are TGTGCCAGTAGTATACTCATAGGAGCGGGAGGGATTGGGGATGAGCAGTTCTTC. Its translation is CASSILIGAGGIGDEQFF. Variable domain in full (rest from reference TRBV19 and TRBJ2-1): DGGITQSPKYLFRKEGQNVTLSCEQNLNHDAMYWYRQDPGQGLRLIYYSQIVNDFQKGDIAEGYSVSREKKESFPLTVTSAQKNPTAFYLCASSILIGAGGIGDEQFFGPGTRLTVL.

The chain employs TRBV7-3 and TRBJ2-1; tentatively, D is TRBD2 (6 bases). Germline V gene lookup returns CDR1 SGHTA and CDR2 FQGTGA. This CDR3 comprises 18 residues. Trimming stripped 2 bases from V and 5 bases from J, with 22 bases between. CDR3 residues: CASSLGYGGGVVNNEQFF. The CDR3 nucleotides read TGTGCCAGCAGCTTAGGTTACGGGGGTGGCGTAGTAAACAATGAGCAGTTCTTC.

The CDR3 nucleotides read TGTGCCAGCAGTTTACGGACAGGGGATAACGGGGAGCTGTTTTTT. Amino acid sequence: CASSLRTGDNGELFF. V gene TRBV12-3 or TRBV12-4 combines with J gene TRBJ2-2; 9 bases agree with TRBD1. The CDR3 is 15 residues long. J gave up 7 bases and V 2 bases, and 5 bases lay outside the gene matches.

The genes are TRBV7-9 and TRBJ2-7; D gene ambiguous. Looked up from germline, CDR1 is SEHNR and CDR2 is FQNEAQ (reference sequence). The CDR3 sequence is 13 residues long. Between the trimmed V and J ends, which lost 5 bases and 3 bases, there was a span of 11 bases. CDR3 in amino acids: CASSRGLLYEQYF. The CDR3 DNA reads TGTGCCAGCAGCCGTGGATTACTCTACGAGCAGTACTTC.

The rearrangement joins TRBV5-5 to TRBJ1-3, with TRBD1 as a possible D gene (5 bases). Trimming left V 3 bases short and J 0 bases short, with 10 bases between. The CDR3 runs to 15 residues. CDR1 is SGHKS, CDR2 YYEKEE, per germline (reference sequence). The CDR3 nucleotides are TGTGCCAGCAGCTCCAGGGTGAGCTCTGGAAACACCATATATTTT. This encodes CASSSRVSSGNTIYF.

The chain uses TRBV5-6 and TRBJ2-3, with D hard to call. The germline V gene encodes CDR1 SGHDT and CDR2 YYEEEE. V was trimmed by 7 bases and J by 1 base, leaving 13 bases between them. This CDR3 contains 14 residues. CDR3 nucleotides: TGTGCCAGCCGGTCCGTCCGAGGCACAGATACGCAGTATTTT. Amino acids: CASRSVRGTDTQYF. Together with reference TRBV5-6 and TRBJ2-3, the CDR3 gives the full variable domain: DAGVTQSPTHLIKTRGQQVTLRCSPKSGHDTVSWYQQALGQGPQFIFQYYEEEERQRGNFPDRFSGHQFPNYSSELNVNALLLGDSALYLCASRSVRGTDTQYFGPGTRLTVL.

J is TRBJ2-7 and V is TRBV13, with TRBD2 matching over 13 bases. Per the germline V gene, CDR1 is PRHDT and CDR2 is FYEKMQ (reference sequence). V lost 4 bases to trimming and J lost 0 bases; unmatched junction nucleotides: 6. The CDR3 length is 17 residues. Written as DNA, the CDR3 is TGTGCCAGCAGCTCCGGACTAGCGGGGGCCTTCTCCTACGAGCAGTACTTC. This encodes CASSSGLAGAFSYEQYF.

This chain connects TRBV5-1 to TRBJ2-5; 12 positions match TRBD1. V was pared by 4 bases and J by 7 bases, with 17 bases of the junction left unmatched. This CDR3 has 18 amino acids. Germline values: CDR1 SGHRS, CDR2 YFSETQ. The DNA for the CDR3 is TGCGCCAGCAGCCTGCGAAGGCCGGGACAGGGGGCGCCCGGGACCCAGTACTTC. Amino acid sequence: CASSLRRPGQGAPGTQYF.

This clonotype has just a few counts. The chain employs TRBV20-1 and TRBJ2-7, with D unclear. This CDR3 is 13 amino acids long. CDR1 and CDR2 (germline): DFQATT, SNEGSKA (reference sequence). V was clipped by 3 bases and J by 4 bases, with 13 bases between them. Here the CDR3 DNA reads TGCAGTGCTAGTCTCTCGGTTCCGTACGAGCAGTACTTC. Protein: CSASLSVPYEQYF.

This clonotype was found a few times. This chain uses TRBV30 with TRBJ2-7; a possible D gene is TRBD1 (5 bases). The germline V gene has CDR1 GTSNPN and CDR2 SVGIG (reference sequence). V shed 3 bases and J shed 3 bases, with 9 bases lying between them. The CDR3 contains 12 residues. The CDR3 nucleotides are TGTGCCTGGAGCAGACAGAGCTACGAGCAGTACTTC. This codes for CAWSRQSYEQYF.

CDR3 residues: CSAEGQQNTEAFF. For the CDR3, the DNA is TGCAGCGCTGAGGGACAGCAGAACACTGAAGCTTTCTTT. The chain employs TRBV29-1 and TRBJ1-1; 7 nucleotides line up with TRBD1. After removal of 7 bases from V and 1 base from J, the junction contained 6 bases not matched to a gene. This CDR3 is built from 13 residues. Germline assignment: CDR1 SQVTM and CDR2 ANQGSEA.